Below, 22 T cell receptor beta chains from the same sample are listed, as sequenced in a study of T cell changes during pregnancy in multiple sclerosis. Data came from immunoSEQ multiplex PCR; TCRdb stores just in-frame clones and leaves some out. The sample has roughly 89,000 clones, over 85% seen once. Sequences were derived from peripheral blood, sampled in the first trimester of pregnancy. These receptors were obtained from a female donor with multiple sclerosis, enrolled in a pregnancy study.

The J gene is TRBJ2-7, the V gene TRBV9; perhaps TRBD2 as D (6 bases). Germline-derived CDR1 and CDR2 are SGDLS and YYNGEE. V dropped 4 bases and J dropped 2 bases, with 16 bases sitting between them. The CDR3 is 15 residues long. CDR3 region: CASSPLLGGTYEQYF. The CDR3 nucleotides read TGTGCCAGCAGCCCTCTCCTAGGAGGGACCTACGAGCAGTACTTC.

This clone was seen once. The chain has TRBV15 and TRBJ2-2; perhaps TRBD1 as D (5 bases). CDR3 size: 19 residues. Germline V gene data show CDR1 as LNHNV and CDR2 as YYDKDF (reference sequence). Trimming took 0 bases from V and 0 from J, leaving 17 bases between them. In DNA form, the CDR3 reads TGTGCCACCAGCAGAGATGACTGGAGTGGGGCTTCGAACACCGGGGAGCTGTTTTTT. It codes for CATSRDDWSGASNTGELFF.

V gene TRBV9 combines with J gene TRBJ1-4; TRBD1 might be the D (5 bases). V was pared by 4 bases and J by 2 bases, with 12 bases between. The CDR3 loop spans 15 amino acids. From germline, CDR1 is SGDLS and CDR2 YYNGEE. CDR3 loop: CASSRGGSTNEKLFF. DNA of the CDR3: TGTGCCAGCAGCCGGGGGGGTTCCACTAATGAAAAACTGTTTTTT.

This chain connects TRBV5-1 to TRBJ1-1; the D is unclear. Germline CDR1 reads SGHRS; CDR2 reads YFSETQ. V was shortened by 0 bases and J by 4 bases, with 7 bases between the two germline ends. This CDR3 has 13 amino acids. The DNA of the CDR3 is TGCGCCAGCAGCTTGGAGCGGGGCACTGAAGCTTTCTTT. Translation: CASSLERGTEAFF. The whole variable domain, remainder taken from reference TRBV5-1 and TRBJ1-1, is KAGVTQTPRYLIKTRGQQVTLSCSPISGHRSVSWYQQTPGQGLQFLFEYFSETQRNKGNFPGRFSGRQFSNSRSEMNVSTLELGDSALYLCASSLERGTEAFFGQGTRLTVV.

As for this clone: A read error may account for a junction end that differs from germline. This CDR3 is CASSFAGQGELFF. The CDR3 DNA reads as TGCGCCAGCAGCTTTGCAGGGCAAGGGGAGCTGTTTTTT. The gene calls are TRBV2 and TRBJ2-2; the D gene is possibly TRBD1 (5 bases). Germline CDR1 and CDR2: SNHLY and FYNNEI. The CDR3 length is 13 residues.

The CDR3 bases are TGCGCCAGCAGGGCGTCACTAGTTTTTGGAGATACGCAGTATTTT. Translating gives CASRASLVFGDTQYF. The rearrangement joins TRBV10-2 to TRBJ2-3; TRBD2 might be the D (5 bases). Per the germline V gene, CDR1 is WSHSY and CDR2 is SAAADI. This CDR3 is built from 15 residues. Trimming shortened V by 6 bases and J by 5 bases, and 18 bases separated the two germline ends.

This chain uses TRBV11-3 with TRBJ2-7; D unclear. Germline CDR1 and CDR2: SGHNT and YENEEA. The CDR3 sequence is 13 residues long. The V end was cut by 1 base, the J end by 3 bases, with 7 bases between. DNA of the CDR3: TGTGCCAGCAGCTTAGGAGCCGGCTACGAGCAGTACTTC. Translating gives CASSLGAGYEQYF.

This chain links TRBV9 with TRBJ2-1, with D perhaps TRBD2 (6 bases). Trimming took 1 base from V and 4 from J, leaving 15 bases between them. The CDR3 is made up of 16 amino acids. The germline CDR1 and CDR2 sequences are SGDLS and YYNGEE. The CDR3 loop is CASSVTPNGGYNEQFF. In DNA, the CDR3 is TGTGCCAGCAGCGTAACTCCAAACGGGGGATACAATGAGCAGTTCTTC.

The rearrangement links TRBV7-2 to TRBJ2-5; TRBD1 might be the D (6 bases). Trimming removed 1 base at V and 4 bases at J, with 13 bases between. The CDR3 has 15 residues. CDR1 is SGHTA and CDR2 is FQGNSA in the germline V gene. The CDR3 DNA is TGTGCCAGCAGCTTAGTGGGGGCCAGTCCAGAGACCCAGTACTTC. This codes for CASSLVGASPETQYF.

This clone was seen a single time. The chain has TRBV13 and TRBJ2-3, with a weak D call TRBD1 (5 bases). The germline V and J ends were trimmed by 3 bases and 6 bases, with 22 bases remaining between them. Germline CDR1 and CDR2: PRHDT and FYEKMQ (reference sequence). CDR3 size: 17 residues. The CDR3 coding sequence is TGTGCCAGCAGCTTCTTGATCACCATACCACAGGAGGATACGCAGTATTTT. Translated, it gives CASSFLITIPQEDTQYF.

This chain connects TRBV6-5 to TRBJ1-1; 7 bases fit TRBD1. The V segment lost 8 bases and the J segment 4 bases; nucleotides outside the gene matches: 10. Germline CDR1 reads MNHEY; CDR2 reads SVGAGI. This CDR3 is built from 14 residues. The CDR3 nucleotides are TGTGCCAGCGGCGCTGAGGGGGCCCCCACTGAAGCTTTCTTT. Its translation is CASGAEGAPTEAFF.

The V and J genes are TRBV9 and TRBJ2-1; 10 bases align to TRBD1. The germline V gene has CDR1 SGDLS and CDR2 YYNGEE. The ends lost 3 bases at V and 7 bases at J; junction bases unmatched: 10. The CDR3 extends over 16 amino acids. Here the CDR3 reads CASSAPGQGLGNEQFF. CDR3 nucleotide sequence: TGTGCCAGCAGCGCGCCGGGACAGGGGCTAGGTAATGAGCAGTTCTTC. The full variable domain, rest sourced from reference TRBV9 and TRBJ2-1, is DSGVTQTPKHLITATGQRVTLRCSPRSGDLSVYWYQQSLDQGLQFLIQYYNGEERAKGNILERFSAQQFPDLHSELNLSSLELGDSALYFCASSAPGQGLGNEQFFGPGTRLTVL.

V is TRBV19 and J is TRBJ1-1; no reliable D call. Germline assignment: CDR1 LNHDA and CDR2 SQIVND (reference sequence). There are 14 residues in the CDR3. V was trimmed by 3 bases and J by 2 bases, leaving 10 bases between them. The CDR3, as DNA: TGTGCCAGTAGTATCCAGGCCAGCAACACTGAAGCTTTCTTT. Translated, it gives CASSIQASNTEAFF. The full variable domain, completed using reference TRBV19 and TRBJ1-1, is DGGITQSPKYLFRKEGQNVTLSCEQNLNHDAMYWYRQDPGQGLRLIYYSQIVNDFQKGDIAEGYSVSREKKESFPLTVTSAQKNPTAFYLCASSIQASNTEAFFGQGTRLTVV.

The V call is TRBV6-1, the J call TRBJ2-4; 7 bases agree with TRBD1. This CDR3 has 15 amino acids. Germline CDR1 MNHNS, CDR2 SASEGT. Trimming at V came to 6 bases and at J to 0 bases, leaving 5 bases not matched to a gene. In DNA, the CDR3 is TGTGCCAGCAGCACAGGGGACGTAGCCAAAAACATTCAGTACTTC. It codes for CASSTGDVAKNIQYF.

The rearrangement uses TRBV6-5 and TRBJ2-3, with 7 bases aligning to TRBD1. CDR1 is MNHEY and CDR2 is SVGAGI in the germline V gene. The CDR3 is made up of 16 amino acids. The trim removed 4 bases at V and 4 bases at J, leaving 11 bases unmatched. In nucleotides, the CDR3 is TGTGCCAGCAGTTTCCCGACAGGGAGAGGGGCAGATACGCAGTATTTT. This gives the protein CASSFPTGRGADTQYF.

Here the CDR3 reads CASSQVGESDNEQFF. Here the CDR3 DNA reads TGCGCCAGCAGCCAAGTTGGGGAGTCCGACAATGAGCAGTTCTTC. The chain carries TRBV4-1 and TRBJ2-1; TRBD2 might be the D (5 bases). Germline V lookup: CDR1 MGHRA, CDR2 YSYEKL. The CDR3 has 15 amino acids. V was pared by 1 base and J by 5 bases, with 12 bases between.

The CDR3 spells CASTRSAGPYEQYF. CDR3 nucleotide sequence: TGTGCTAGTACACGATCGGCAGGTCCCTACGAGCAGTACTTC. This rearrangement joins TRBV12-5 to TRBJ2-7; D gene unclear. Germline values: CDR1 LGHNT, CDR2 FRNRAP. The CDR3 sequence is 14 residues long. V was trimmed by 8 bases and J by 2 bases, leaving 16 bases between them.

The J gene is TRBJ2-5, the V gene TRBV2; D possibly corresponds to TRBD2 (6 bases). Per germline, CDR1 SNHLY and CDR2 FYNNEI. With 6 bases removed from V and 5 bases from J, the gap between germline ends came to 7 bases. This CDR3 has 11 amino acids. CDR3 amino acids: CASREGETQYF. DNA for the CDR3: TGTGCCAGCAGGGAGGGGGAGACCCAGTACTTC.

The V and J genes are TRBV7-9 and TRBJ2-1; the D gene is possibly TRBD2 (6 bases). V lost 7 bases and J lost 12, with 16 bases in between. This CDR3 region has 12 residues. CDR1 SEHNR and CDR2 FQNEAQ come from the germline V gene (reference sequence). This CDR3 reads CASTFGEVGQFF. The CDR3 bases are TGTGCCAGCACCTTCGGGGAGGTGGGGCAGTTCTTC.

The chain combines TRBV5-4 with TRBJ2-5; 7 nucleotides match TRBD2. The CDR3 is 15 amino acids. The ends lost 4 bases at V and 1 base at J; junction bases unmatched: 7. The germline V gene has CDR1 SGHNT and CDR2 YYREEE (reference sequence). This chain's CDR3 is CASSPSGASQETQYF. Written as DNA, the CDR3 is TGTGCCAGCAGCCCAAGCGGGGCTTCCCAAGAGACCCAGTACTTC.

The chain links TRBV6-5 to TRBJ1-5; possible D gene TRBD1, 6 bases. The CDR3 contains 14 residues. Germline values: CDR1 MNHEY, CDR2 SVGAGI. V dropped 5 bases and J dropped 5 bases, with 13 bases sitting between them. The DNA of the CDR3 is TGTGCCAGCAGTGAGGACAGTGATTATCAGCCCCAGCATTTT. It is translated as CASSEDSDYQPQHF.

This rearrangement joins TRBV7-6 to TRBJ2-2; D is uncertain. Germline-derived CDR1 and CDR2 are SGHVS and FNYEAQ. CDR3 length: 16 amino acids. The V and J ends lost 5 bases and 4 bases respectively, with 17 bases between them. CDR3 amino acids: CASSGPPWSGTGELFF. As DNA, the CDR3 is TGTGCCAGCAGCGGCCCCCCGTGGTCGGGCACCGGGGAGCTGTTTTTT.